The clone carrying this TCR beta chain occurred many times. Antigen: not known. Between the trimmed V and J ends, which lost 0 bases and 0 bases, there was a span of 14 bases. The CDR3 is 17 amino acids. Germline V gives CDR1 SEHNR, CDR2 FQNEAQ (reference sequence). A single record per CDR3 protein comes from TCRdb applying MiXCR to the 5' RACE reads. This repertoire shows about 500,000 distinct CDR3 sequences, approximately 5.3% found once; its top ten account for 3.5%. The sample originates from a study of CD8 T cells in ankylosing spondylitis. Study-level findings and limits: A motif of fewer than ten highly homologous TCR beta variants was seen as apparently characteristic of ankylosing spondylitis blood.

The sequenced sample consisted of blood, either unsorted or a sorted T cell fraction (not recorded which). The clonotype comes from a male donor with ankylosing spondylitis. The chain has TRBV7-9 and TRBJ1-1; TRBD1 might be the D (6 bases). The CDR3 nucleotides read TGTGCCAGCAGCTTAGCTGCCCTGGACAGTCTGAACACTGAAGCTTTCTTT. Its protein product is CASSLAALDSLNTEAFF. Based on the CDR3 plus reference TRBV7-9 and TRBJ1-1, the full variable domain is DTGVSQNPRHKITKRGQNVTFRCDPISEHNRLYWYRQTLGQGPEFLTYFQNEAQLEKSRLLSDRFSAERPKGSFSTLEIQRTEQGDSAMYLCASSLAALDSLNTEAFFGQGTRLTVV.